The rows below give T cell receptor beta chains drawn from one sample of a study of brain T cells in children with intractable seizures. Clones were sequenced by immunoSEQ multiplex PCR, and TCRdb holds only the in-frame ones, with some missing. The sample has about 340,000 clones; nearly 95% are singletons. Here the sequenced sample was peripheral blood, taken around 5 months after surgery. Receptors were obtained from a boy under two years old with tuberous sclerosis and intractable seizures. CDR3s include the opening cysteine and the closing phenylalanine or tryptophan. Fields, in order: V gene, clone size, J gene, D gene, CDR3 length, CDR3 DNA, CDR3 protein. D genes are given only for firm matches. A row's size may be missing; if present it is once, few, many or a size class.

V: TRBV30; size: -; J: TRBJ2-3; D: TRBD2; length: 18; DNA: TGTGCCTGGAGTGCACTAGCGGGGGGTATTATCGTCACAGATACGCAGTATTTT; CDR3: CAWSALAGGIIVTDTQYF
V: TRBV9; size: few; J: TRBJ1-5; D: TRBD1; length: 15; DNA: TGTGCCAGCAGCGCTACAGGGGATCGCGGGCAGCCCCAGCATTTT; CDR3: CASSATGDRGQPQHF
V: TRBV10-1; size: few; J: TRBJ2-7; D: -; length: 11; DNA: TGCGCCAGCAGTGAGGGGCACGAGCAGTACTTC; CDR3: CASSEGHEQYF
V: TRBV5-3; size: -; J: TRBJ2-4; D: TRBD1; length: 20; DNA: TGTGCCAGAAGCTTTTCCCTGGGACAGCCTTGCACCCTAGCCAAAAACATTCAGTACTTC; CDR3: CARSFSLGQPCTLAKNIQYF
V: TRBV7-3; size: -; J: TRBJ2-5; D: -; length: 13; DNA: TGTGCCAGCAGTTCGGGGGTTCAAGAGACCCAGTACTTC; CDR3: CASSSGVQETQYF
V: TRBV19; size: -; J: TRBJ2-5; D: -; length: 11; DNA: TGTGCCAGTAGTATAAAAGAGACCCAGTACTTC; CDR3: CASSIKETQYF
V: TRBV5-1; size: -; J: TRBJ1-1; D: TRBD1; length: 13; DNA: TGCGCCAGCAGCCAGGACAGGGACACTGAAGCTTTCTTT; CDR3: CASSQDRDTEAFF
V: TRBV13; size: -; J: TRBJ2-3; D: -; length: 13; DNA: TGTGCCAGCAGCCAAGACCACACAGATACGCAGTATTTT; CDR3: CASSQDHTDTQYF
V: TRBV15; size: -; J: TRBJ2-5; D: TRBD2; length: 17; DNA: TGTGCCACCAGCAGAGGTGGGACTAGCGGGGGACAAGAGACCCAGTACTTC; CDR3: CATSRGGTSGGQETQYF
V: TRBV6-6; size: -; J: TRBJ1-4; D: -; length: 12; DNA: TGTGCCAGCAGTTACGATGGTGAAAAACTGTTTTTT; CDR3: CASSYDGEKLFF
V: TRBV19; size: -; J: TRBJ1-1; D: -; length: 14; DNA: TGTGCCAGTAGTATAGGAATTGGACAGTCTGAAGCTTTCTTT; CDR3: CASSIGIGQSEAFF
V: TRBV27; size: -; J: TRBJ1-2; D: -; length: 13; DNA: TGTGCCAGCAGTTGGGACGGCGGAGCTGGCTACACCTTC; CDR3: CASSWDGGAGYTF
V: TRBV5-1; size: once; J: TRBJ1-4; D: -; length: 17; DNA: TGCGCCAGCAGCTTGGCTGGTCATTCCAGGGAAGGCGAAAAACTGTTTTTT; CDR3: CASSLAGHSREGEKLFF
V: TRBV11-2; size: -; J: TRBJ2-7; D: TRBD1; length: 14; DNA: TGTGCCACCACCCCCGCAGGGGGTTATTACGAGCAGTACTTC; CDR3: CATTPAGGYYEQYF
V: TRBV19; size: -; J: TRBJ2-1; D: -; length: 18; DNA: TGTGCCAGTAGAGGGGTCCCGGTCGGAGTTGGATCCTACAATGAGCAGTTCTTC; CDR3: CASRGVPVGVGSYNEQFF
V: TRBV29-1; size: -; J: TRBJ1-1; D: TRBD1; length: 14; DNA: TGCAGCGTCGACAGGGATTCCGAGAACACTGAAGCTTTCTTT; CDR3: CSVDRDSENTEAFF
V: TRBV11-2; size: -; J: TRBJ2-7; D: TRBD1; length: 16; DNA: TGTGCCAGCAGCTTATCTCTGGACAGGATCACCTACGAGCAGTACTTC; CDR3: CASSLSLDRITYEQYF
V: TRBV19; size: -; J: TRBJ1-2; D: TRBD1; length: 15; DNA: TGTGCCAGTAGTAGGGACAGGCCGGCTAACTATGGCTACACCTTC; CDR3: CASSRDRPANYGYTF
V: TRBV5-6; size: -; J: TRBJ2-3; D: -; length: 16; DNA: TGTGCCAGCAGCCCGGAGCGCTCGCAGTCGATCGATACGCAGTATTTT; CDR3: CASSPERSQSIDTQYF
V: TRBV7-2; size: -; J: TRBJ1-2; D: TRBD1; length: 11; DNA: TGTGCCAGCTCGACAGGGATGGGCTACACCTTC; CDR3: CASSTGMGYTF
V: TRBV7-3; size: -; J: TRBJ2-7; D: -; length: 11; DNA: TGTGCCAGCAGCACAGGGTACGAGCAGTACTTC; CDR3: CASSTGYEQYF
V: TRBV6-6; size: -; J: TRBJ2-5; D: -; length: 14; DNA: TGTGCCAGCAGATCCAGGGGAATGGAAGAGACCCAGTACTTC; CDR3: CASRSRGMEETQYF
V: TRBV7-2; size: -; J: TRBJ2-7; D: -; length: 15; DNA: TGTGCCAGCAGCTTAATCCGGGACAAAGACTACGAGCAGTACTTC; CDR3: CASSLIRDKDYEQYF